A single sample gave rise to the 6 T cell receptor beta chains below, sequenced in a study of CXCR3-negative and CXCR3-positive naive CD8 T cells. Preparation of TRB cDNA libraries relied on 5' RACE carrying UMI labels. For each CDR3 protein, TCRdb gives one entry from its re-call of the 5' RACE reads, without DNA. Its listing shows 45,000 or so distinct CDR3 sequences. Sequencing used naive CXCR3- CD8+ T cells from blood. Subset of the sample: CD45RO-CCR7+CD27+CD95- naive CD8+ T cells lacking CXCR3 (TNR3-). These receptors were collected from a human donor in good health. Some clones in this sample may be carry-over from other donors' samples.

V gene TRBV3-1 combines with J gene TRBJ2-4; TCRdb indicates TRBD1, and absent DNA this call remains unverified. The CDR3 is made up of 20 amino acids. Germline V gene lookup returns CDR1 LGHDT and CDR2 YNNKEL (reference sequence). CDR3 in amino acids: CASSPPGHPEILRNYDIQYF.

The chain joins TRBV6-2 or TRBV6-3 to TRBJ2-7; TCRdb lists TRBD1, though no DNA is available to test this call. This CDR3 is 12 amino acids long. Germline V lookup: CDR1 MNHEY, CDR2 SVGEGT. This chain's CDR3 is CASSYGAGEQYF.

The rearrangement uses TRBV7-9 and TRBJ2-3; TCRdb's D call, TRBD1, is unchecked because there is no DNA. From germline, CDR1 is SEHNR and CDR2 FQNEAQ (reference sequence). The CDR3 totals 18 residues. The CDR3 region is CASSYPLRGGSITDTQYF.

V is TRBV5-1 and J is TRBJ2-7; TCRdb indicates TRBD1, and absent DNA this call remains unverified. CDR1 and CDR2 (germline): SGHRS, YFSETQ. The CDR3 covers 14 residues. The CDR3 here is CASSSPDGFNEQYF.

This chain joins TRBV29-1 and TRBJ2-2; TCRdb's D call of TRBD1 is untestable without DNA. CDR3 size: 14 residues. Per germline, CDR1 SQVTM and CDR2 ANQGSEA. CDR3 region: CSVMDGQGTGELFF.

This chain uses TRBV7-2 with TRBJ2-1. CDR3 length equals 17 residues. Germline assignment: CDR1 SGHTA and CDR2 FQGNSA. CDR3 sequence reads: CASSLGLVGGTDNEQFF.